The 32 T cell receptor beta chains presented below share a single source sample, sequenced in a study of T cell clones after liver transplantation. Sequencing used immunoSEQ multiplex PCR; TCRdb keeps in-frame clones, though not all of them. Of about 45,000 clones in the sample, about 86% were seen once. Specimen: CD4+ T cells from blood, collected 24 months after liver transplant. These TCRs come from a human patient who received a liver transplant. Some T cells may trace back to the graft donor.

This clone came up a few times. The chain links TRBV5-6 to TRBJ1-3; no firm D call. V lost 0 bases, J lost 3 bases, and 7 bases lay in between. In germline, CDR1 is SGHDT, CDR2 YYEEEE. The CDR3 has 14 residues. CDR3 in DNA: TGTGCCAGCAGCTTGGGAGGGTTTGGAAACACCATATATTTT. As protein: CASSLGGFGNTIYF. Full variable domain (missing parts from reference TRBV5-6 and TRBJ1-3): DAGVTQSPTHLIKTRGQQVTLRCSPKSGHDTVSWYQQALGQGPQFIFQYYEEEERQRGNFPDRFSGHQFPNYSSELNVNALLLGDSALYLCASSLGGFGNTIYFGEGSWLTVV.

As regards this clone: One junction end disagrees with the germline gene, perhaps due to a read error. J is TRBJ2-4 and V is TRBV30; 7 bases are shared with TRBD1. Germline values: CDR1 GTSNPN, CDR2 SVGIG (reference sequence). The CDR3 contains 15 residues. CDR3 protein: CALRGQTLAKNIQYF. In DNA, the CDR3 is TGCGCTTTACGGGGACAGACCCTAGCCAAAAACATTCAGTACTTC. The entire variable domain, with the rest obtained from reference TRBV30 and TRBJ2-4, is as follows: SQTIHQWPATLVQPVGSPLSLECTVEGTSNPNLYWYRQAAGRGLQLLFYSVGIGQISSEVPQNLSASRPQDRQFILSSKKLLLSDSGFYLCALRGQTLAKNIQYFGAGTRLSVL.

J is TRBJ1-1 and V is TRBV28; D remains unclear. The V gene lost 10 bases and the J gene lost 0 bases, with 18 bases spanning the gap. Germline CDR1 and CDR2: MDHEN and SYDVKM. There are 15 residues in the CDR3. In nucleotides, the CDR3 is TGTGCCACCGTTCGCCCAGGCCTAATGAACACTGAAGCTTTCTTT. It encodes CATVRPGLMNTEAFF.

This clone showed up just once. The CDR3 DNA sequence: TGTGCCAGCAGGGTCCGACCGTCACTGAGCACAGATACGCAGTATTTT. Translation: CASRVRPSLSTDTQYF. The V and J genes are TRBV7-8 and TRBJ2-3, with no clear D. Trimming cost V 6 bases and J 0 bases, with 16 bases left between them. From germline, CDR1 is SGHVS and CDR2 FQNEAQ. The length of the CDR3 is 16 residues.

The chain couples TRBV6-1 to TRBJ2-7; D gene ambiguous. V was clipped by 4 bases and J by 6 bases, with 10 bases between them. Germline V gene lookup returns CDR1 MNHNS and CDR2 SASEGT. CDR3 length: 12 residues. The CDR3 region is CASSVSQVEQYF. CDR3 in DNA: TGTGCCAGCAGTGTTAGTCAGGTCGAGCAGTACTTC.

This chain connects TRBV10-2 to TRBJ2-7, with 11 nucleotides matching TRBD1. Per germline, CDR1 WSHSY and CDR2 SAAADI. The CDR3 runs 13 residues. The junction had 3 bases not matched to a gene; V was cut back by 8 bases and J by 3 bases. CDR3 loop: CASFGTGGYEQYF. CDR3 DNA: TGCGCCAGCTTCGGGACAGGGGGCTACGAGCAGTACTTC.

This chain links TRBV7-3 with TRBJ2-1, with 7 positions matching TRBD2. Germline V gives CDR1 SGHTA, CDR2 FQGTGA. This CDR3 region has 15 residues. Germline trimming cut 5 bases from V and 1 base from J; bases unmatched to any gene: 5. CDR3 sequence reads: CASSRAGPSYNEQFF. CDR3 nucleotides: TGTGCCAGCAGCCGAGCGGGACCGTCCTACAATGAGCAGTTCTTC.

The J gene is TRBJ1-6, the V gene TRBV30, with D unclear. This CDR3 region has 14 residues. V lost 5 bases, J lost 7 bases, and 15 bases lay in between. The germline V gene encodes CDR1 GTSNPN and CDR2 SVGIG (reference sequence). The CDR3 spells CAWSSFGVNSPLHF. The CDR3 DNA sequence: TGTGCCTGGTCCTCCTTCGGTGTGAATTCACCCCTCCACTTT.

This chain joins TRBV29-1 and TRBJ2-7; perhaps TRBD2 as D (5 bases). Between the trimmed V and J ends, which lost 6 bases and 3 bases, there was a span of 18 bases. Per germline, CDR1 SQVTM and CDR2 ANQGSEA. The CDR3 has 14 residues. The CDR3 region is CSVGRADRSYEQYF. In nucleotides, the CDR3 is TGCAGCGTAGGGCGGGCAGATAGGAGCTACGAGCAGTACTTC.

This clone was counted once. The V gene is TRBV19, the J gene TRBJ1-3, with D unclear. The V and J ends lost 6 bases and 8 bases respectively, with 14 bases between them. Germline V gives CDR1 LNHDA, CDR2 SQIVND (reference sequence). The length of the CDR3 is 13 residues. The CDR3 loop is CASRTTHEDTIYF. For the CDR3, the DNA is TGTGCCAGTAGAACCACCCACGAGGACACCATATATTTT.

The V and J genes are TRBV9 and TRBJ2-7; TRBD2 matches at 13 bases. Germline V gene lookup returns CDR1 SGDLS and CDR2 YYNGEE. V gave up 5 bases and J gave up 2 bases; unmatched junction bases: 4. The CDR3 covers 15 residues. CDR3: CASSAGLAGTYEQYF. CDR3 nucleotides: TGTGCCAGCAGTGCGGGACTAGCGGGAACCTACGAGCAGTACTTC.

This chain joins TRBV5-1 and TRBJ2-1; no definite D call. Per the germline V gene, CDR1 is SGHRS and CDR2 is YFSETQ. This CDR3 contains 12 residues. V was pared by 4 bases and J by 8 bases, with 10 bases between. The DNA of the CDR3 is TGCGCCAGCAGCCTGGTTGGTTATGAGCAGTTCTTC. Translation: CASSLVGYEQFF.

CDR3 amino acids: CSASQANTEAFF. CDR3 coding DNA: TGCAGCGCGTCACAAGCGAACACTGAAGCTTTCTTT. V gene TRBV29-1 combines with J gene TRBJ1-1; D call uncertain. This CDR3 spans 12 amino acids. The germline CDR1 and CDR2 sequences are SQVTM and ANQGSEA. Between the trimmed V and J ends, which lost 7 bases and 1 base, there was a span of 10 bases.

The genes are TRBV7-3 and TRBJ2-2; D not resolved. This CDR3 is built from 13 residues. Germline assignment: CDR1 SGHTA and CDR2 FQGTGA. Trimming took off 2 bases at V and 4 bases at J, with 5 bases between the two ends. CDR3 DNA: TGTGCCAGCAGCTTATCCCCCACCGGGGAGCTGTTTTTT. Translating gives CASSLSPTGELFF.

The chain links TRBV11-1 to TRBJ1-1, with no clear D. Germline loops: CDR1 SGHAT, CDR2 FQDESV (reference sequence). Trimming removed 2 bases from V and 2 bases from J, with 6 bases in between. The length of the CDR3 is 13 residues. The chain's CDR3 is CASSLTPNTEAFF. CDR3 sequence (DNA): TGTGCCAGCAGCTTAACCCCAAACACTGAAGCTTTCTTT.

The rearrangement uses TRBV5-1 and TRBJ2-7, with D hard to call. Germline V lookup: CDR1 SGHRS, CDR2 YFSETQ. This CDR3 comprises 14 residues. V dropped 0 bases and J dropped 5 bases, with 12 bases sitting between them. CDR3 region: CASSLGDRIHEQYF. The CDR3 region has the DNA TGCGCCAGCAGCTTGGGTGACCGGATCCACGAGCAGTACTTC. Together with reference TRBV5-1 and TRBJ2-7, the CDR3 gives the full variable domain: KAGVTQTPRYLIKTRGQQVTLSCSPISGHRSVSWYQQTPGQGLQFLFEYFSETQRNKGNFPGRFSGRQFSNSRSEMNVSTLELGDSALYLCASSLGDRIHEQYFGPGTRLTVT.

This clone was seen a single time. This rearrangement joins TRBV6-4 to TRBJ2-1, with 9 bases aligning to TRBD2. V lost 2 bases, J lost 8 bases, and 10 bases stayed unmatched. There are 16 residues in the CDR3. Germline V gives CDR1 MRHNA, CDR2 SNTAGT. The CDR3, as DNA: TGTGCCAGCAGTGACACGTTAGCGGGAGCGAAACATGAGCAGTTCTTC. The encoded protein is CASSDTLAGAKHEQFF.

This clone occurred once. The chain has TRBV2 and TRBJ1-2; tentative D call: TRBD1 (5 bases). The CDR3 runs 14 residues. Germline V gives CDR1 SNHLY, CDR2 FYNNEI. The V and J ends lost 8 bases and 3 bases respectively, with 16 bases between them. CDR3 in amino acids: CASFSMGDYYGYTF. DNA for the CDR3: TGTGCCAGCTTTTCGATGGGGGACTACTATGGCTACACCTTC. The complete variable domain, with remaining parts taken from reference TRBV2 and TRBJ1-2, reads EPEVTQTPSHQVTQMGQEVILRCVPISNHLYFYWYRQILGQKVEFLVSFYNNEISEKSEIFDDQFSVERPDGSNFTLKIRSTKLEDSAMYFCASFSMGDYYGYTFGSGTRLTVV.

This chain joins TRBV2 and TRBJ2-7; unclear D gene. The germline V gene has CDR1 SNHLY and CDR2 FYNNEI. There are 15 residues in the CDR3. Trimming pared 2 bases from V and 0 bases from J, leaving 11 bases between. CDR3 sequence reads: CASSERLSFSYEQYF. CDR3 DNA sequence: TGTGCCAGCAGTGAAAGGCTCTCCTTCTCCTACGAGCAGTACTTC.

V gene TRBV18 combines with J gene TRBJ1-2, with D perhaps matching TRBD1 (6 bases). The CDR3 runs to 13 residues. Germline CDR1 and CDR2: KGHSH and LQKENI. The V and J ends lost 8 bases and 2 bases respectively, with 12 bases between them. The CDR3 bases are TGTGCCAGCAACAGGGACCAGAACTATGGCTACACCTTC. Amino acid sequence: CASNRDQNYGYTF. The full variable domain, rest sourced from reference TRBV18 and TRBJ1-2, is NAGVMQNPRHLVRRRGQEARLRCSPMKGHSHVYWYRQLPEEGLKFMVYLQKENIIDESGMPKERFSAEFPKEGPSILRIQQVVRGDSAAYFCASNRDQNYGYTFGSGTRLTVV.

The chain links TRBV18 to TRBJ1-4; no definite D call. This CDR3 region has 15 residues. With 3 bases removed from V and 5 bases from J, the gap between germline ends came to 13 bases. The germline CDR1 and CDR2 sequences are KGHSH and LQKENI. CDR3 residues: CASSPRHSENEKLFF. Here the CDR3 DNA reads TGTGCCAGCTCACCGAGACACTCTGAGAATGAAAAACTGTTTTTT.

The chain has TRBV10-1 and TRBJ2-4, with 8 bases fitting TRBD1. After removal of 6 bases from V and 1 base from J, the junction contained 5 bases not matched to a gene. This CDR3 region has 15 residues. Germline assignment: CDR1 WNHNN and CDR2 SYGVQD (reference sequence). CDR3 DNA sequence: TGCGCCAGCAGGACAGGGGTTCCCGCCAAAAACATTCAGTACTTC. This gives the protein CASRTGVPAKNIQYF.

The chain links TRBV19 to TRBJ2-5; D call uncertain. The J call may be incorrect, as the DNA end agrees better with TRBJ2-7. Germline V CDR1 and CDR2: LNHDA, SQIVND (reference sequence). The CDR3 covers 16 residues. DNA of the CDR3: TGTGCCAGTAGTAGGCCCCGTAGGGATGGCCCCTACGAGCAGTACTTC. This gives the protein CASSRPRRDGPYEQYF.

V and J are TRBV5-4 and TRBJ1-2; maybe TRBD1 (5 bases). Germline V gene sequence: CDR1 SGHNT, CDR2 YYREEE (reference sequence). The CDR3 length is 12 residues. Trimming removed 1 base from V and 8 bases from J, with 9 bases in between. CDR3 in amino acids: CASSLPGSGYTF. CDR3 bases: TGTGCCAGCAGCTTGCCAGGGTCGGGCTACACCTTC.

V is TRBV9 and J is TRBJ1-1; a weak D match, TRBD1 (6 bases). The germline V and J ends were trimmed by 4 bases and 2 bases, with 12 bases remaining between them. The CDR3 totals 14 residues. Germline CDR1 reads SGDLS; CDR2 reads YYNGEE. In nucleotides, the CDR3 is TGTGCCAGCAGCCCCCCAGGGGCAAACACTGAAGCTTTCTTT. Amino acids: CASSPPGANTEAFF.

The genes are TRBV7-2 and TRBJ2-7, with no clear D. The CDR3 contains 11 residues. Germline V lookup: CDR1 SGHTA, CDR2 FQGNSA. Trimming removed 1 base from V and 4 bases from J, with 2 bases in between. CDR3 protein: CASSLVYEQYF. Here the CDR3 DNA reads TGTGCCAGCAGCTTAGTATACGAGCAGTACTTC. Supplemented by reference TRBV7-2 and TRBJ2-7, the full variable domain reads GAGVSQSPSNKVTEKGKDVELRCDPISGHTALYWYRQSLGQGLEFLIYFQGNSAPDKSGLPSDRFSAERTGGSVSTLTIQRTQQEDSAVYLCASSLVYEQYFGPGTRLTVT.

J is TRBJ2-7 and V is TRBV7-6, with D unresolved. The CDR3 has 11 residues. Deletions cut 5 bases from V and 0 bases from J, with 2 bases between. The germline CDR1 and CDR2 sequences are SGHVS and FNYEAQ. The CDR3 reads CASSHSYEQYF. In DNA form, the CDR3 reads TGTGCCAGCAGCCACTCCTACGAGCAGTACTTC.

The CDR3 protein is CASRPQGAGFEQYF. CDR3 coding DNA: TGTGCCAGCAGGCCACAGGGCGCCGGTTTCGAGCAGTACTTC. The V call is TRBV6-5, the J call TRBJ2-7; a possible D gene is TRBD1 (6 bases). V gave up 6 bases and J gave up 6 bases, with 18 bases separating them. Germline V lookup: CDR1 MNHEY, CDR2 SVGAGI. The CDR3 is made up of 14 amino acids.

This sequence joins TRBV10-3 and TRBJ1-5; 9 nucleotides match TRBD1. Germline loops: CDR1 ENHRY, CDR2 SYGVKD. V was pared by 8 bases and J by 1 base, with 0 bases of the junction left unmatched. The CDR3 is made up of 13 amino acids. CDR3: CAIGTGSNQPQHF. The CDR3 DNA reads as TGTGCCATCGGGACAGGGAGCAATCAGCCCCAGCATTTT.

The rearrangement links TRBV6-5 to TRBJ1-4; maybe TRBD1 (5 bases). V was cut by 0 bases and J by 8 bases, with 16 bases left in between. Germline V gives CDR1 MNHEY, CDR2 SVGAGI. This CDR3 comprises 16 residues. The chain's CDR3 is CASSYSALVKGEKLFF. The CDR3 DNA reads TGTGCCAGCAGTTACTCCGCTCTAGTCAAGGGGGAAAAACTGTTTTTT.

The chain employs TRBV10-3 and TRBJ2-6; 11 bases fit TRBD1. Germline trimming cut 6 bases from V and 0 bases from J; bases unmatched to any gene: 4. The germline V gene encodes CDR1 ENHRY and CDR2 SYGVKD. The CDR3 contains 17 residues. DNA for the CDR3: TGTGCCATCAGACCCGGGACAGGGGGCTCTGGGGCCAACGTCCTGACTTTC. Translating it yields CAIRPGTGGSGANVLTF.

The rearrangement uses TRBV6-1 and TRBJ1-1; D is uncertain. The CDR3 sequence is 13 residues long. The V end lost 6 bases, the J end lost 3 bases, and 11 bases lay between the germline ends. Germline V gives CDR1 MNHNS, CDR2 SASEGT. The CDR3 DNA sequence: TGTGCCAGCAGGGACGCCAGGTACACTGAAGCTTTCTTT. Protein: CASRDARYTEAFF.